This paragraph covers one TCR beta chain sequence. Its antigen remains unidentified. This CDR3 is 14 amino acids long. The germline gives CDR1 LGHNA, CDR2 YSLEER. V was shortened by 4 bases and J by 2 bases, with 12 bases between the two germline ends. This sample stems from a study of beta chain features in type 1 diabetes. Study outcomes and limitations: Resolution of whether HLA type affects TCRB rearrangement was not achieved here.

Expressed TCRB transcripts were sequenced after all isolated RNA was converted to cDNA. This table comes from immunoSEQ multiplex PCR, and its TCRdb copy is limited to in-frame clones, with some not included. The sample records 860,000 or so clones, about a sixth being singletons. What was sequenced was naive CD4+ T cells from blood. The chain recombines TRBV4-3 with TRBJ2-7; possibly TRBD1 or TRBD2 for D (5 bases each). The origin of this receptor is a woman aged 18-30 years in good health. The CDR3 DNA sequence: TGCGCCAGCAGCCCGGGACCCCGTGCCTACGAGCAGTACTTC. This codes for CASSPGPRAYEQYF.